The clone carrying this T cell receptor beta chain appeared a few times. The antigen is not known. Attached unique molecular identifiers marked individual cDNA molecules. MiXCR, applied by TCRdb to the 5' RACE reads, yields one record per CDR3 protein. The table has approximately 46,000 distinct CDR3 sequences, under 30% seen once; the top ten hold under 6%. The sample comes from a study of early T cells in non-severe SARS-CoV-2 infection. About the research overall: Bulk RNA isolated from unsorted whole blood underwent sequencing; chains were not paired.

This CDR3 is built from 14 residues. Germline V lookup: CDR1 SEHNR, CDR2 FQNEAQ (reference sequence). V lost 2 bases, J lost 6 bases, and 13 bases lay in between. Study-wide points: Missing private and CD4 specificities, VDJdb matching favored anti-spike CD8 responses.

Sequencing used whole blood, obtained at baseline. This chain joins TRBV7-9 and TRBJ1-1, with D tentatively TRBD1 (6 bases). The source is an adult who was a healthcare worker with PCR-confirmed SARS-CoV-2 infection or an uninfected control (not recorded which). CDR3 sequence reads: CASSLNRVGAEAFF. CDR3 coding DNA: TGTGCCAGCAGCTTAAACAGGGTCGGGGCTGAAGCTTTCTTT.